A selection of T cell receptor beta chains follows, all from one sample in a study of Ad26.COV2.S vaccination and SARS-CoV-2 variants. Assay: immunoSEQ multiplex PCR; the TCRdb copy retains only in-frame clones and omits some. The profile shows 440,000 or so clones, less than 95% of them singletons. This specimen consisted of peripheral blood, obtained in a trial of Ad26.COV2.S vaccine versus placebo. The receptors here all came from a person between 18 and 59 years old who received the Ad26.COV2.S COVID-19 vaccine or a placebo. CDR3s include the opening cysteine and the closing phenylalanine or tryptophan. Fields, in order: clone size, V gene, J gene, D gene, CDR3 length, CDR3 protein, CDR3 DNA. A D gene is named only where the DNA matches it firmly. The listing skips clone size in some rows; elsewhere it reads once, few, many or a size class.

once	TRBV29-1	TRBJ2-1	-	13	CSVSRGDGTPLIF	TGCAGCGTCTCCAGGGGGGACGGGACTCCACTAATCTTC
-	TRBV7-2	TRBJ2-7	TRBD2	20	CASSLAPMGTSGRLRDEQYF	TGTGCCAGCAGCTTAGCGCCCATGGGGACTAGCGGGAGATTGAGGGACGAGCAGTACTTC
-	TRBV5-1	TRBJ2-5	-	12	CASSSWGETQYF	TGCGCCAGCAGCTCCTGGGGAGAGACCCAGTACTTC
-	TRBV5-6	TRBJ2-7	-	14	CASSLGVQTYEQYF	TGTGCCAGCAGCTTGGGGGTCCAGACCTACGAGCAGTACTTC
-	TRBV19	TRBJ2-7	TRBD2	13	CASGAGRAYEQYF	TGTGCCAGCGGAGCGGGACGGGCCTACGAGCAGTACTTC
-	TRBV5-1	TRBJ2-1	TRBD2	15	CASSLAGGPYVEQFF	TGCGCCAGCAGCTTAGCGGGAGGGCCTTACGTTGAGCAGTTCTTC
-	TRBV11-2	TRBJ2-5	-	15	CASSLGGTHWETQYF	TGTGCCAGCAGCTTAGGGGGAACCCATTGGGAGACCCAGTACTTC
-	TRBV12-3/TRBV12-4	TRBJ2-7	-	13	CASSFGLTYEQYF	TGTGCCAGCAGTTTCGGCCTGACCTACGAGCAGTACTTC
-	TRBV5-4	TRBJ2-4	-	12	CASSWDENIQYF	TGTGCCAGCAGCTGGGACGAGAACATTCAGTACTTC
-	TRBV7-9	TRBJ2-5	-	11	CASRSSETQYF	TGTGCCAGCAGGTCAAGCGAGACCCAGTACTTC
-	TRBV27	TRBJ1-2	-	13	CASRDGSLYGYTF	TGTGCCAGCAGAGACGGGAGCCTCTATGGCTACACCTTC
-	TRBV2	TRBJ2-7	-	12	CAWGRLSYEQYF	TGTGCCTGGGGGCGGCTATCCTACGAGCAGTACTTC
-	TRBV28	TRBJ2-1	-	16	CASSSGQLPLAGSKFF	TGTGCCAGCAGTTCGGGACAGCTACCCTTAGCGGGAAGTAAGTTCTTC
-	TRBV24-1	TRBJ1-1	TRBD1	16	CATSERPGTGFTEAFF	TGTGCCACCAGTGAACGTCCCGGGACAGGATTCACTGAAGCTTTCTTT
-	TRBV6-2/TRBV6-3	TRBJ2-6	-	15	CASSGTRTGANVLTF	TGTGCCAGCAGTGGAACTAGGACTGGGGCCAACGTCCTGACTTTC
-	TRBV7-2	TRBJ2-7	-	13	CASSLGYGGEQYF	TGTGCCAGCAGCTTAGGTTATGGGGGCGAGCAGTACTTC
-	TRBV6-5	TRBJ2-7	-	15	CASSYGGFGSYEQYF	TGTGCCAGCAGTTACGGGGGATTCGGCTCCTACGAGCAGTACTTC
once	TRBV7-2	TRBJ1-2	TRBD1	15	CASSLRTGGRDGYTF	TGTGCCAGCAGCTTAAGAACAGGGGGACGGGATGGCTACACCTTC
-	TRBV28	TRBJ2-1	-	15	CASSYDTSSYNEQFF	TGTGCCAGCAGTTATGATACGAGCTCCTACAATGAGCAGTTCTTC
-	TRBV5-1	TRBJ2-7	TRBD1	15	CASSPGTGNTYEQYF	TGCGCCAGCAGCCCCGGGACAGGGAATACCTACGAGCAGTACTTC
-	TRBV9	TRBJ2-2	-	15	CASSVATGFAGELFF	TGTGCCAGCAGCGTAGCTACTGGGTTCGCCGGGGAGCTGTTTTTT
-	TRBV6-2/TRBV6-3	TRBJ1-1	-	13	CASSYRGGTEAFF	TGTGCCAGCAGTTACCGGGGGGGCACTGAAGCTTTCTTT
-	TRBV5-1	TRBJ2-3	TRBD2	15	CASSLGLAVTDTQYF	TGCGCCAGCAGCTTGGGTCTAGCGGTCACAGATACGCAGTATTTT
-	TRBV9	TRBJ1-2	-	15	CASSVDLSTNYGYTF	TGTGCCAGCAGCGTAGATCTCAGTACTAACTATGGCTACACCTTC
-	TRBV2	TRBJ2-1	-	13	CASSEIGYNEQFF	TGTGCCAGCAGTGAAATCGGTTACAATGAGCAGTTCTTC
-	TRBV4-2	TRBJ2-7	-	16	CASSQGPDQSSYEQYF	TGTGCCAGCAGCCAAGGCCCTGATCAGAGCTCCTACGAGCAGTACTTC
-	TRBV7-8	TRBJ2-7	-	14	CASSLRTDGFEQYF	TGTGCCAGCAGCTTAAGGACGGACGGCTTCGAGCAGTACTTC